This T cell receptor beta chain was sequenced in a study of blood T cell repertoires in COVID-19. The CDR3 length is 17 residues. Germline V lookup: CDR1 SSHAT, CDR2 FNYEAQ (reference sequence). This table comes from immunoSEQ multiplex PCR, and its TCRdb copy is limited to in-frame clones, with some not included. The data show under 200,000 clones, approximately 83% seen once. Points on this clone: At one boundary the junction diverges from the germline segment, which might be a read error.

The receptor was isolated from a human donor in a cohort sampled during active COVID-19. This rearrangement joins TRBV7-7 to TRBJ2-5; 10 bases line up with TRBD2. Sequenced input: peripheral blood. CDR3 sequence: CASSLARSGGAQETQYF. CDR3 in DNA: TGTGCTAGCAGCTTAGCGAGGAGCGGGGGGGCCCAAGAGACCCAGTACTTC. The whole variable domain, remainder taken from reference TRBV7-7 and TRBJ2-5, is GAGVSQSPRYKVTKRGQDVTLRCDPISSHATLYWYQQALGQGPEFLTYFNYEAQPDKSGLPSDRFSAERPEGSISTLTIQRTEQRDSAMYRCASSLARSGGAQETQYFGPGTRLLVL.